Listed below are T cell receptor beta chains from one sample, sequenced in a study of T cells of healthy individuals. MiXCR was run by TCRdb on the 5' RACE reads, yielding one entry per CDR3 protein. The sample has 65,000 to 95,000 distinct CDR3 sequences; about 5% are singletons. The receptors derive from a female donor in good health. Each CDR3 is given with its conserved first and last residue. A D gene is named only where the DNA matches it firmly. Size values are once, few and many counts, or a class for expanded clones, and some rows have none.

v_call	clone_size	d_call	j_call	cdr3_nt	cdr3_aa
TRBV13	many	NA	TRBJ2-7	TGTGCCAGCAGCCATGGGAGGGGGAAAGGGTACGAGCAGTACTTC	CASSHGRGKGYEQYF
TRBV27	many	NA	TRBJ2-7	TGTGCCAGCAGTTTATCGGGTTCCGCCTACGAGCAGTACTTC	CASSLSGSAYEQYF
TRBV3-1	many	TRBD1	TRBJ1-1	TGTGCCAGCAGCCCCTTCATGCCAGGGGGGAATGCTTTCTTT	CASSPFMPGGNAFF
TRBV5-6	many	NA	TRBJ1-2	TGTGCCAGCAGCCGTGACGGCACTTACTATGGCTACACCTTC	CASSRDGTYYGYTF
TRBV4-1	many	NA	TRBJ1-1	TGCGCCAGCAGCCCTAAACAGGGAGCCACTGAAGCTTTCTTT	CASSPKQGATEAFF
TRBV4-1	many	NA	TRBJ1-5	TGCGCCAGCAGCCCCGGGATCTCGCTCAATCAGCCCCAGCATTTT	CASSPGISLNQPQHF
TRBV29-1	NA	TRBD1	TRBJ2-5	TGCAGCGTTGAGGGACAGGGAGGAAGAGGGACCCAGTACTTC	CSVEGQGGRGTQYF
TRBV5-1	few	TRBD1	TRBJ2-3	TGCGCCAGCAACATTTTGGGACAGCCCGGGGATACGCAGTATTTT	CASNILGQPGDTQYF
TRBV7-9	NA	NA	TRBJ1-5	TGTGCCAGCAGCTCCTCAACAGGTAGCAATCAGCCCCAGCATTTT	CASSSSTGSNQPQHF
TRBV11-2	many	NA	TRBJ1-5	TGTGCCAGCAGCGCATTTAGTACTCAGCCCCAGCATTTT	CASSAFSTQPQHF
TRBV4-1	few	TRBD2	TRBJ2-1	TGCGCCAGCAGCCAAGTTGGGAGGGGCGGGTACAATGAGCAGTTCTTC	CASSQVGRGGYNEQFF
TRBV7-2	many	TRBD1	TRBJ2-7	TGTGCCAGCAGCGATAGACAGGGGAGCCTATCCTACGAGCAGTACTTC	CASSDRQGSLSYEQYF
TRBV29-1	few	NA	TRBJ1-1	TGCAGCGCGGTGGAGGGCAGCTCAAACACTGAAGCTTTCTTT	CSAVEGSSNTEAFF
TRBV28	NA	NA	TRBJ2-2	TGTGCCAGCACCCGGGGAGGCTCCACCGGGGAGCTGTTTTTT	CASTRGGSTGELFF
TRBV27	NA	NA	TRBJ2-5	TGTGCCAGCGGCCCGAGGGCCGGCCTTCAAGAGACCCAGTACTTC	CASGPRAGLQETQYF
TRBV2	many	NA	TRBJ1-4	TGTGCCAGCAGTGAAGAAGGCGGTGGGGAAACTAATGAAAAACTGTTTTTT	CASSEEGGGETNEKLFF
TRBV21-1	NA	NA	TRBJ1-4	TGTGCCAGCAGAAAATACAGGGGGCGGAAGGAAAAACTGTTTTTT	CASRKYRGRKEKLFF